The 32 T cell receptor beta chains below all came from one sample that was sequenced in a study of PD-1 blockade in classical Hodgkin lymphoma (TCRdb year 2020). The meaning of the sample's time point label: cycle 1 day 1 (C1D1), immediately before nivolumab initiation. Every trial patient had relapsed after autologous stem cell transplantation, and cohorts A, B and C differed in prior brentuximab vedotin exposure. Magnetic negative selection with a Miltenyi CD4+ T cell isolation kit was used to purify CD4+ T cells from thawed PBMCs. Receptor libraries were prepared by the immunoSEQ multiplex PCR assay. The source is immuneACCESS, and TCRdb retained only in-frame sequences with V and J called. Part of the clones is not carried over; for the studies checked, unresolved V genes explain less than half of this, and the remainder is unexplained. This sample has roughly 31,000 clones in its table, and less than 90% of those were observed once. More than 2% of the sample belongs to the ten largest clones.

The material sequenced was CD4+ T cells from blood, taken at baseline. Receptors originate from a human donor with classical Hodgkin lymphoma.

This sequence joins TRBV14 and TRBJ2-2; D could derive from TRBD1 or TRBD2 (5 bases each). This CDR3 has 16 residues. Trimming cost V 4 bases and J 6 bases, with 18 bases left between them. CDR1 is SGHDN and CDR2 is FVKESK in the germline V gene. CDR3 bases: TGTGCCAGCAGCCCCCGGAGGAAGGGGAAGGCCGGGGAGCTGTTTTTT. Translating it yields CASSPRRKGKAGELFF.

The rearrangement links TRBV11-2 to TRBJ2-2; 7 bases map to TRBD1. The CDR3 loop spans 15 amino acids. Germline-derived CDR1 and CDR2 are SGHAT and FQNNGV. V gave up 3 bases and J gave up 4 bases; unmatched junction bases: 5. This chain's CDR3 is CASSFNRGITGELFF. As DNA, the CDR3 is TGTGCCAGCAGCTTTAACAGGGGAATCACCGGGGAGCTGTTTTTT.

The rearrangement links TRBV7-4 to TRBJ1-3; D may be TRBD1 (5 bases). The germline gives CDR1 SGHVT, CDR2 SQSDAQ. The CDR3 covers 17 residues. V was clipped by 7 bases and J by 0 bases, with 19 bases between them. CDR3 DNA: TGTGCCAGCACCACGGGGGAGGGGATTTACTCTGGAAACACCATATATTTT. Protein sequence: CASTTGEGIYSGNTIYF.

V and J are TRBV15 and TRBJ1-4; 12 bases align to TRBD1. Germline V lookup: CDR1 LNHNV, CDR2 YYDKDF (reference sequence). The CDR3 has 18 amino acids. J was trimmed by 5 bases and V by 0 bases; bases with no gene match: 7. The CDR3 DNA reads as TGTGCCACCAGCAGAGATATAAGGGACAGGGGGCCGAATGAAAAACTGTTTTTT. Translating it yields CATSRDIRDRGPNEKLFF.

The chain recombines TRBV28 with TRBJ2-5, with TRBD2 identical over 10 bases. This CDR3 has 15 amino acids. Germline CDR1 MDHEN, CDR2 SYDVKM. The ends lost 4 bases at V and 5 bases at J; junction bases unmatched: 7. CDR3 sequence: CASSWLAGVSETQYF. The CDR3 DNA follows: TGTGCCAGCAGTTGGCTAGCGGGAGTTTCGGAGACCCAGTACTTC.

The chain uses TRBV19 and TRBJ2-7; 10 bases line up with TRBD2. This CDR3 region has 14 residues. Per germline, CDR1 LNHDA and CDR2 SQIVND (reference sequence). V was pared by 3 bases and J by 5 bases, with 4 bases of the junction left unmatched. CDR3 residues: CASSMSSGSDEQYF. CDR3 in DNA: TGTGCCAGTAGTATGTCTAGCGGGAGCGACGAGCAGTACTTC.

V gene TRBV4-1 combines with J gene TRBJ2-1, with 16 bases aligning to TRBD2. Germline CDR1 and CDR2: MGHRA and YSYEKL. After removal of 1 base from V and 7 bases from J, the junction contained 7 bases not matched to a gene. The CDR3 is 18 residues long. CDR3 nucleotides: TGCGCCAGCAGCCAAGGGGGACTAGCGGGAGGGCCGGGGAATGAGCAGTTCTTC. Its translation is CASSQGGLAGGPGNEQFF.

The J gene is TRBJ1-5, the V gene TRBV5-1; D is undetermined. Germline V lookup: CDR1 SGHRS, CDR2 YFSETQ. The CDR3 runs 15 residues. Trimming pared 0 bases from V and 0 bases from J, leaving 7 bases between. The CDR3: CASSLGDISNQPQHF. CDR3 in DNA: TGCGCCAGCAGCTTGGGTGACATTAGCAATCAGCCCCAGCATTTT.

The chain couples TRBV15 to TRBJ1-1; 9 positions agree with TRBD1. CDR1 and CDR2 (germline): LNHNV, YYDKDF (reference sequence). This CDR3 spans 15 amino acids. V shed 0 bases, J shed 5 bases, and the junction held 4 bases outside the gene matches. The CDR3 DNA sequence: TGTGCCACCAGCAGAGAGGGACAGGGCAGGACTGAAGCTTTCTTT. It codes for CATSREGQGRTEAFF.

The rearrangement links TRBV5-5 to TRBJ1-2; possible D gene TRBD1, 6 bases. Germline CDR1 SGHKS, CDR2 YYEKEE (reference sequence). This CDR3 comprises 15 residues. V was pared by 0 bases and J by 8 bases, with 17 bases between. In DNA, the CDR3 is TGTGCCAGCAGCTTGGAATGGCAGGGGAGTCGAGGCTACACCTTC. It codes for CASSLEWQGSRGYTF.

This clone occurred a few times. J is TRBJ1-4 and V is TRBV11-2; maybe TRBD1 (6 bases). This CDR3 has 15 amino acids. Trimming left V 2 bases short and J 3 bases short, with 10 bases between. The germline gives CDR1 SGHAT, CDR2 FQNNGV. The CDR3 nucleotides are TGTGCCAGCAGCTTATTGGGGGCGGCTAATGAAAAACTGTTTTTT. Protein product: CASSLLGAANEKLFF.

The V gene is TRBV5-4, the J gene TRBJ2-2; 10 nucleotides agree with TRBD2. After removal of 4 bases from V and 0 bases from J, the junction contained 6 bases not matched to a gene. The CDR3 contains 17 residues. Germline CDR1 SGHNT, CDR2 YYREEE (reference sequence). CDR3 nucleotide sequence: TGTGCCAGCAGCCCCGGGACTAGCGTCACGAACACCGGGGAGCTGTTTTTT. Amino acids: CASSPGTSVTNTGELFF.

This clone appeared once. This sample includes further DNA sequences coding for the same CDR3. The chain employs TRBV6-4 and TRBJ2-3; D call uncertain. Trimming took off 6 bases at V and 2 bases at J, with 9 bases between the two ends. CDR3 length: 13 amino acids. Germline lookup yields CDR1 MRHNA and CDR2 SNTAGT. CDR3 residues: CASRSITTDTQYF. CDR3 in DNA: TGTGCCAGCAGGTCCATTACCACAGATACGCAGTATTTT.

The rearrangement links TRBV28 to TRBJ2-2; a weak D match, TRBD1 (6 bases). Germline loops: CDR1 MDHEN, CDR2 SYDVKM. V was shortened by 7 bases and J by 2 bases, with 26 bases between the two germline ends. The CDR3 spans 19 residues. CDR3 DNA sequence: TGTGCCAGCAAGGCCAGCCTCGGACAGCTACAGAGAAACACCGGGGAGCTGTTTTTT. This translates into CASKASLGQLQRNTGELFF.

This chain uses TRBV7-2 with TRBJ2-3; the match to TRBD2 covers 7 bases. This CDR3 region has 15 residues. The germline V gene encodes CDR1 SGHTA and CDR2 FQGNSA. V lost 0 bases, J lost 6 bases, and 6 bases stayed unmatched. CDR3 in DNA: TGTGCCAGCAGCTTAGCCACTAGCGCGGTGGATACGCAGTATTTT. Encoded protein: CASSLATSAVDTQYF.

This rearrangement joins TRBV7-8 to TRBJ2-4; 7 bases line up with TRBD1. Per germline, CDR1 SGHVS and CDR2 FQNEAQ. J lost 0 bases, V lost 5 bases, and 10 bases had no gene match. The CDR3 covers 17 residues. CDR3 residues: CASSPQTGPLAKNIQYF. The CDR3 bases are TGTGCCAGCAGCCCGCAGACAGGGCCACTAGCCAAAAACATTCAGTACTTC. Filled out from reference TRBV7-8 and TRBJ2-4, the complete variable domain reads GAGVSQSPRYKVAKRGQDVALRCDPISGHVSLFWYQQALGQGPEFLTYFQNEAQLDKSGLPSDRFFAERPEGSVSTLKIQRTQQEDSAVYLCASSPQTGPLAKNIQYFGAGTRLSVL.

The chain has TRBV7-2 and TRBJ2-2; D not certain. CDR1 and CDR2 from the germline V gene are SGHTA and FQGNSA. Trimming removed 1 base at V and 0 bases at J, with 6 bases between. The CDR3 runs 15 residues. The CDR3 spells CASSLEGTNTGELFF. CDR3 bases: TGTGCCAGCAGCTTAGAGGGTACGAACACCGGGGAGCTGTTTTTT.

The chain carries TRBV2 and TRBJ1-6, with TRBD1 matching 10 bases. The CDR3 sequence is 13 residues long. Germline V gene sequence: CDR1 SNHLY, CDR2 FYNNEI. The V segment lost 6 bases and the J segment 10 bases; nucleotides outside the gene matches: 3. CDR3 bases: TGTGCCAGCAGGGGACAGGGGTCCTCACCCCTCCACTTT. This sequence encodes CASRGQGSSPLHF.

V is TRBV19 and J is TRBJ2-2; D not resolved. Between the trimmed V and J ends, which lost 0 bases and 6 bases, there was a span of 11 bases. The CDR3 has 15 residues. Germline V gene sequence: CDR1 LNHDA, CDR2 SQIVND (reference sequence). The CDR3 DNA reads TGTGCCAGTAGTATAGACCTTCTAGGTTCCGGGGAGCTGTTTTTT. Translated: CASSIDLLGSGELFF.

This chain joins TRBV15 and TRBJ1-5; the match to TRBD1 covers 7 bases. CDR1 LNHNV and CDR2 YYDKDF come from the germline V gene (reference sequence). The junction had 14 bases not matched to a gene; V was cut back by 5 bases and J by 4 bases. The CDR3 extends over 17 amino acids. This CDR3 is CATSRPGRGQDNQPQHF. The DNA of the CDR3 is TGTGCCACCAGCCGACCCGGTAGAGGACAGGATAATCAGCCCCAGCATTTT.

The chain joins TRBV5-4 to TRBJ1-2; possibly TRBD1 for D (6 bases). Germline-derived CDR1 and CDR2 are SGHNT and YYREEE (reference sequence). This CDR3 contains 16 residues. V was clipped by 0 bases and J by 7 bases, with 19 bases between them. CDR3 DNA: TGTGCCAGCAGCTTGGGAATACAGGGAGTAGGGGGTGGCTACACCTTC. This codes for CASSLGIQGVGGGYTF.

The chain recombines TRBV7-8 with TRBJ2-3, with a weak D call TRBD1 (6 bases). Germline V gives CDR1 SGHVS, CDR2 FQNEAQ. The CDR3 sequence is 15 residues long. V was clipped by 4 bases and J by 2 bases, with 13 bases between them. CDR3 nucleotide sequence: TGTGCCAGCAGCTCGAACAGGGCTAACACAGATACGCAGTATTTT. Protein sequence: CASSSNRANTDTQYF.

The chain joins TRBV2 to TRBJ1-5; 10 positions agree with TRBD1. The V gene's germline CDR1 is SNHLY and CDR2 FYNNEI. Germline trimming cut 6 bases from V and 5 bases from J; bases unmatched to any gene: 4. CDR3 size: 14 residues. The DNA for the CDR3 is TGTGCCAGCAGCGGGACAGGGGATTATCAGCCCCAGCATTTT. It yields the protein CASSGTGDYQPQHF. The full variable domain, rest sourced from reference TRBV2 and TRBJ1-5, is EPEVTQTPSHQVTQMGQEVILRCVPISNHLYFYWYRQILGQKVEFLVSFYNNEISEKSEIFDDQFSVERPDGSNFTLKIRSTKLEDSAMYFCASSGTGDYQPQHFGDGTRLSIL.

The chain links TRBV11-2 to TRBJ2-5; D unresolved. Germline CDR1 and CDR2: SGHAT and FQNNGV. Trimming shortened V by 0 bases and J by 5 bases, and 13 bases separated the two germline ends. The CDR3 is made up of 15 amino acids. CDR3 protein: CASSLDTGPEETQYF. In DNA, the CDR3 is TGTGCCAGCAGCTTAGATACCGGGCCTGAGGAGACCCAGTACTTC.

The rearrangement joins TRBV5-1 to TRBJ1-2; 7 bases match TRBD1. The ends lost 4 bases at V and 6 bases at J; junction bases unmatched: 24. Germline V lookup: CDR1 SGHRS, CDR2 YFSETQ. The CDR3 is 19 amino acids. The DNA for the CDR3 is TGCGCCAGCAGCGACGCCTCACAGGGGACTAGTGGTAGTGGTAATGGCTACACCTTC. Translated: CASSDASQGTSGSGNGYTF.

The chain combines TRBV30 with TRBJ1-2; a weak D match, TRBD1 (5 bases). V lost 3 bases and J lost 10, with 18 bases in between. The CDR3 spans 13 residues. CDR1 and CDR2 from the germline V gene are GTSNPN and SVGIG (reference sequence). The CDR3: CAWRGQGGIFYTF. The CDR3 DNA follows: TGTGCCTGGAGAGGGCAGGGCGGAATATTCTACACCTTC.

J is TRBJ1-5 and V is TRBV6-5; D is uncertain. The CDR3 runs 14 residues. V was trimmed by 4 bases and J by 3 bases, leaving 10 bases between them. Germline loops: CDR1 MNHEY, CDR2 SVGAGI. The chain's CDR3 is CASSSGRPNQPQHF. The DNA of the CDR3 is TGTGCCAGCAGTTCCGGACGGCCCAATCAGCCCCAGCATTTT.

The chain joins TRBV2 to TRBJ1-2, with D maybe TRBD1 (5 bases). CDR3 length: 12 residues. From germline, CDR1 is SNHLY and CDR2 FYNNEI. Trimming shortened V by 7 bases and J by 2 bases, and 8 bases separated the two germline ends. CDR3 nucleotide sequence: TGTGCCAGCACCCGGGACAACTATGGCTACACCTTC. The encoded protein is CASTRDNYGYTF.

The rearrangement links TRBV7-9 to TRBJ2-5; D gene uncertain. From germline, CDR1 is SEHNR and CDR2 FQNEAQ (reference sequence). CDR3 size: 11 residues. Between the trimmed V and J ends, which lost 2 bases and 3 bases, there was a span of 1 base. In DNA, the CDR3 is TGTGCCAGCAGCTTAAAAGAGACCCAGTACTTC. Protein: CASSLKETQYF.

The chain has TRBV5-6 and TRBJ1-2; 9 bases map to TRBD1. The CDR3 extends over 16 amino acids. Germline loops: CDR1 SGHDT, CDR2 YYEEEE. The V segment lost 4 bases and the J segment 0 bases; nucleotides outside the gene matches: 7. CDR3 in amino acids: CASSRGTGRTNYGYTF. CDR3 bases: TGTGCCAGCAGCCGGGGGACAGGGAGGACTAACTATGGCTACACCTTC.

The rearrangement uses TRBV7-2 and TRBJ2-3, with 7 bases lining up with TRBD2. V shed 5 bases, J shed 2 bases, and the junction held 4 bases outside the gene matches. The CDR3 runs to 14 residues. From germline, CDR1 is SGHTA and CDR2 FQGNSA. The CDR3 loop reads CASSNLAVTDTQYF. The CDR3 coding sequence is TGTGCCAGCAGCAATCTAGCGGTCACAGATACGCAGTATTTT. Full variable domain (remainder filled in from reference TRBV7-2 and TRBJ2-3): GAGVSQSPSNKVTEKGKDVELRCDPISGHTALYWYRQSLGQGLEFLIYFQGNSAPDKSGLPSDRFSAERTGGSVSTLTIQRTQQEDSAVYLCASSNLAVTDTQYFGPGTRLTVL.

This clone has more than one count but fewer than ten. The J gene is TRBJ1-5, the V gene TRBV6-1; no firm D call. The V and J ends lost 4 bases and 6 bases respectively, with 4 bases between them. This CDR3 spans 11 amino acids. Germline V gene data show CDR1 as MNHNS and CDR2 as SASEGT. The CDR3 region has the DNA TGTGCCAGCAGTGGAAGTCAGCCCCAGCATTTT. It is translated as CASSGSQPQHF.